The source of this T cell receptor beta chain is a study of blood T cell repertoires in COVID-19. Original processing notes: Estimation of nucleated cell counts relied on the amplification of reference gene primers. Generated by immunoSEQ multiplex PCR, the TCRdb table keeps only in-frame clones and is missing some. From that table come the V and J calls and clone size; the DNA was used to work out D and trimming. This table holds nearly 60,000 clones, 90% found once. The CDR3 consists of 14 residues. Germline-derived CDR1 and CDR2 are SEHNR and FQNEAQ (reference sequence). With 4 bases removed from V and 6 bases from J, the gap between germline ends came to 16 bases.

The genes are TRBV7-9 and TRBJ2-7; maybe TRBD1 (6 bases). Sequenced sample: peripheral blood. The receptor comes from a man between 60 and 75 years old with active COVID-19. As DNA, the CDR3 is TGTGCCAGCAGCTCGCACAGGGTTGTAAGCGAGCAGTACTTC. Its translation is CASSSHRVVSEQYF.